The 13 T cell receptor beta chains listed next were all sequenced from one sample in a study of HIV-infected children after antiretroviral therapy interruption. RNA-based 3' RACE libraries used unique molecular identifiers. TCRdb called the 3' RACE reads again in MiXCR, with one record for every CDR3 protein. The table shows about 46,000 distinct CDR3 sequences, with about 4.3% occurring only once. Treatment described: PENTA 11 planned treatment interruption arm or continuous ART arm. The sequencing used CD45RA+ CD4+ T cells from PBMCs, pooled from several time points, collected from a donor given antiretroviral therapy, either interrupted or continuous. Specified subset: naive CD4+ CD45RA+ CD45RO- T cells. These TCRs come from a pool of human donors with HIV.

This clonotype was counted ten times or more. CDR3 sequence (DNA): TGTGCCAGCAGTCTTGGACTGACAGGGGGGATATACAATGAGCAGTTCTTC. This sequence encodes CASSLGLTGGIYNEQFF. The chain employs TRBV28 and TRBJ2-1; 9 bases align to TRBD1. Germline V gives CDR1 MDHEN, CDR2 SYDVKM. The CDR3 spans 17 residues. Trimming at V came to 5 bases and at J to 4 bases, leaving 12 bases not matched to a gene.

This clonotype occurred many times. The gene calls are TRBV2 and TRBJ2-3, with D perhaps being TRBD1 or TRBD2 (5 bases each). V gave up 10 bases and J gave up 1 base, with 12 bases separating them. CDR1 and CDR2 (germline): SNHLY, FYNNEI. CDR3 size: 13 residues. The CDR3 loop is CATRDGRTDTQYF. The CDR3 DNA reads as TGTGCCACCCGGGACGGTCGCACAGATACGCAGTATTTT.

The table lists this clonotype with many counts. This rearrangement joins TRBV19 to TRBJ2-4; D is unclear. The V end lost 5 bases, the J end lost 7 bases, and 9 bases lay between the germline ends. CDR3 length equals 12 residues. Germline V gene data show CDR1 as LNHDA and CDR2 as SQIVND (reference sequence). The CDR3 is CASSRFGNIQYF. The CDR3 coding sequence is TGTGCCAGTAGTCGATTCGGGAACATTCAGTACTTC. Based on the CDR3 plus reference TRBV19 and TRBJ2-4, the full variable domain is DGGITQSPKYLFRKEGQNVTLSCEQNLNHDAMYWYRQDPGQGLRLIYYSQIVNDFQKGDIAEGYSVSREKKESFPLTVTSAQKNPTAFYLCASSRFGNIQYFGAGTRLSVL.

This clonotype was seen many times. V and J are TRBV20-1 and TRBJ2-7; 8 positions match TRBD2. V trimming: 5 bases; J trimming: 0 bases; junction bases outside the gene matches: 18. The V gene's germline CDR1 is DFQATT and CDR2 SNEGSKA (reference sequence). The CDR3 contains 18 residues. In DNA form, the CDR3 reads TGCAGTGCTCGTCCGGCCCCCCAACTAGCGGAGAGCTCCTACGAGCAGTACTTC. Translated, it gives CSARPAPQLAESSYEQYF.

There are many counts of this clonotype. The chain recombines TRBV6-1 with TRBJ1-1; unclear D gene. The CDR3 is 13 residues long. The V gene lost 5 bases and the J gene lost 7 bases, with 14 bases spanning the gap. The germline V gene has CDR1 MNHNS and CDR2 SASEGT. CDR3 DNA: TGTGCCAGCAGTCTTATAGGAACGGGTGAAGCTTTCTTT. The encoded protein is CASSLIGTGEAFF.

Ten or more counts support this clonotype. This sequence joins TRBV6-5 and TRBJ2-1; 11 bases are shared with TRBD2. Germline loops: CDR1 MNHEY, CDR2 SVGAGI. With V trimmed by 0 bases and J by 8 bases, 6 bases remained unmatched. The CDR3 consists of 16 residues. DNA for the CDR3: TGTGCCAGCAGTTACTCAACTAGCGGGGGCATGGATGAGCAGTTCTTC. It yields the protein CASSYSTSGGMDEQFF.

This clonotype showed up many times. The chain recombines TRBV12-3 or TRBV12-4 with TRBJ1-1; D not resolved. The CDR3 runs 13 residues. The V and J ends lost 6 bases and 4 bases respectively, with 12 bases between them. The CDR3 DNA sequence: TGTGCCAGCAGCTATAGGGTCGCCACTGAAGCTTTCTTT. Protein sequence: CASSYRVATEAFF.

This clonotype was seen many times. The chain carries TRBV12-3 or TRBV12-4 and TRBJ2-7; TRBD2 is a possible D gene (6 bases). This CDR3 contains 14 residues. V lost 9 bases to trimming and J lost 0 bases, with 15 bases between them. The DNA for the CDR3 is TGTGCCAGTCGGGCGGGGCTTAGCTCCTACGAGCAGTACTTC. Its protein product is CASRAGLSSYEQYF.

In its sample, this clonotype was seen a few times. This chain joins TRBV5-1 and TRBJ2-5, with D unresolved. V lost 4 bases and J 4 bases, leaving 8 bases between the germline ends. Germline V gene lookup returns CDR1 SGHRS and CDR2 YFSETQ. This CDR3 is 12 amino acids long. CDR3 bases: TGCGCCAGCAGCCCCAGAGGAGAGACCCAGTACTTC. Amino acids: CASSPRGETQYF.

This clonotype was picked up many times. The rearrangement links TRBV28 to TRBJ2-2; D possibly matches TRBD1 or TRBD2 (5 bases each). Germline-derived CDR1 and CDR2 are MDHEN and SYDVKM. This CDR3 region has 15 residues. V was pared by 4 bases and J by 1 base, with 10 bases between. Here the CDR3 reads CASSSGGENTGELFF. CDR3 nucleotides: TGTGCCAGCAGTTCTGGGGGTGAGAACACCGGGGAGCTGTTTTTT. The variable domain in full, with the rest retrieved from reference TRBV28 and TRBJ2-2, is DVKVTQSSRYLVKRTGEKVFLECVQDMDHENMFWYRQDPGLGLRLIYFSYDVKMKEKGDIPEGYSVSREKKERFSLILESASTNQTSMYLCASSSGGENTGELFFGEGSRLTVL.

This clonotype came up many times. This chain uses TRBV6-6 with TRBJ2-1, with 8 bases aligning to TRBD1. Germline V gene sequence: CDR1 MNHNY, CDR2 SVGAGI (reference sequence). The V gene end was trimmed by 5 bases and the J gene end by 9 bases; junction bases not matched to a gene: 9. The CDR3 is 14 amino acids. In DNA form, the CDR3 reads TGTGCCAGCAGTCAAGGACAGGGAAGAGGTGAGCAGTTCTTC. This sequence encodes CASSQGQGRGEQFF.

Sample share makes this clonotype medium-sized. V and J are TRBV12-3 or TRBV12-4 and TRBJ1-2; a weak D match, TRBD1 (5 bases). Trimming stripped 3 bases from V and 7 bases from J, with 9 bases between. This CDR3 spans 12 amino acids. The CDR3 is CASSLGERGYTF. DNA of the CDR3: TGTGCCAGCAGTTTGGGGGAACGTGGCTACACCTTC.

There are a few counts of this clonotype. The V and J genes are TRBV28 and TRBJ2-7; D possibly corresponds to TRBD1 (8 bases). The CDR3 covers 13 residues. V lost 10 bases and J lost 11, with 24 bases in between. From germline, CDR1 is MDHEN and CDR2 SYDVKM. The CDR3 DNA follows: TGTGCCATCGACGGGGAGGGGACAGGAAGGAAGTACTTC. Translating gives CAIDGEGTGRKYF.